The next 18 T cell receptor beta chains were all read from a single sample in a study of breast tumors, draining lymph nodes, adjacent tissues. In TCRdb, the multiplex PCR reads were re-called with MiXCR into one record per CDR3 protein. The data show more than 50,000 distinct CDR3 sequences, with less than 55% seen just once and about 10% held by the top ten. Sequenced: breast tumor tissue. These receptors were collected from a female donor with breast cancer. Some clones in this sample may be carry-over from other donors' samples.

Many counts were recorded for this clonotype. This rearrangement joins TRBV11-2 to TRBJ2-7, with D uncertain. Germline CDR1 SGHAT, CDR2 FQNNGV. This CDR3 region has 16 residues. Trimming pared 2 bases from V and 0 bases from J, leaving 14 bases between. CDR3: CASSLSLDGGSYEQYF. The CDR3 nucleotides are TGTGCCAGCAGCTTATCTTTGGACGGCGGCTCCTACGAGCAGTACTTC.

This clonotype was picked up many times. The chain carries TRBV19 and TRBJ2-3, with D possibly being TRBD2 (6 bases). V was pared by 3 bases and J by 10 bases, with 11 bases between. CDR1 and CDR2 from the germline V gene are LNHDA and SQIVND (reference sequence). The CDR3 is 12 amino acids. CDR3 protein: CASSMGRTAQYF. CDR3 bases: TGTGCCAGTAGTATGGGGAGGACTGCGCAGTATTTT.

This clonotype was recorded many times. The chain has TRBV5-1 and TRBJ1-4; 7 bases map to TRBD1. Germline V gene data show CDR1 as SGHRS and CDR2 as YFSETQ. Trimming removed 0 bases from V and 12 bases from J; junction bases left unmatched: 8. The CDR3 spans 14 residues. CDR3: CASSLDGTVNQLFF. CDR3 coding DNA: TGCGCCAGCAGCTTGGACGGGACAGTCAATCAACTGTTTTTT.

The table lists this clonotype with many counts. J is TRBJ2-1 and V is TRBV20-1; TRBD1 is a possible D gene (6 bases). Germline V CDR1 and CDR2: DFQATT, SNEGSKA (reference sequence). Trimming shortened V by 0 bases and J by 9 bases, and 15 bases separated the two germline ends. The CDR3 is 14 amino acids. The CDR3 DNA is TGCAGTGCTAGAGATCAGGGGCGGTTCAGTGAGCAGTTCTTC. Translated: CSARDQGRFSEQFF.

The rearrangement joins TRBV20-1 to TRBJ2-5; 8 bases align to TRBD2. Germline CDR1 DFQATT, CDR2 SNEGSKA (reference sequence). The CDR3 contains 15 residues. J gave up 5 bases and V 1 base, and 9 bases lay outside the gene matches. CDR3 sequence reads: CSARGGAGAVETQYF. The CDR3 coding sequence is TGCAGTGCTAGAGGTGGAGCGGGAGCGGTGGAGACCCAGTACTTC.

This clonotype appeared many times. This rearrangement joins TRBV10-3 to TRBJ2-7; either TRBD1 or TRBD2 may supply D (6 bases each). V was pared by 9 bases and J by 3 bases, with 18 bases between. The CDR3 has 14 residues. Germline V CDR1 and CDR2: ENHRY, SYGVKD. As DNA, the CDR3 is TGTGCCATAAGGGGGGACTTAGCGGTCTACGAGCAGTACTTC. It translates to CAIRGDLAVYEQYF.

The CDR3 DNA follows: TGTGCCAGTAGTAGACAGATCGGCTACACCTTC. Translation gives CASSRQIGYTF. The chain is built from TRBV19 and TRBJ1-2; D is possibly TRBD1 (5 bases). Germline CDR1 is LNHDA and CDR2 is SQIVND (reference sequence). V lost 4 bases and J lost 8, with 8 bases in between. CDR3 size: 11 residues.

Ten or more counts support this clonotype. The chain combines TRBV5-6 with TRBJ1-2, with 7 nucleotides matching TRBD1. The CDR3 loop spans 13 amino acids. Germline V gene data show CDR1 as SGHDT and CDR2 as YYEEEE. The trim removed 5 bases at V and 3 bases at J, leaving 4 bases unmatched. This chain's CDR3 is CASSRDRDYGYTF. DNA of the CDR3: TGTGCCAGCAGTCGCGACAGGGACTATGGCTACACCTTC.

V gene TRBV24-1 combines with J gene TRBJ2-7; D tentatively fits TRBD1 or TRBD2 (6 bases each). Trimming took off 5 bases at V and 3 bases at J, with 37 bases between the two ends. Germline V gene lookup returns CDR1 KGHDR and CDR2 SFDVKD. The CDR3 is 22 amino acids. Written as DNA, the CDR3 is TGTGCCACCAGTGGCTTGCAGGAGGGGGACCTCTCTCATGGGAGCTGTAGCTACGAGCAGTACTTC. As protein: CATSGLQEGDLSHGSCSYEQYF.

This clonotype was observed a few times. This may arise from a read error, as a much more abundant clone is one base away. The rearrangement uses TRBV6-1 and TRBJ2-7; D is perhaps TRBD1 or TRBD2 (5 bases each). Germline V gene lookup returns CDR1 MNHNS and CDR2 SASEGT. The CDR3 consists of 14 residues. With 5 bases removed from V and 0 bases from J, the gap between germline ends came to 11 bases. This CDR3 reads CASSQSGPSYEQYF. In DNA form, the CDR3 reads TGTGCCAGCAGTCAATCGGGGCCCTCCTACGAGCAGTACTTC.

This sequence joins TRBV20-1 and TRBJ2-7; D call uncertain. Trimming cost V 0 bases and J 5 bases, with 5 bases left between them. Germline CDR1 reads DFQATT; CDR2 reads SNEGSKA (reference sequence). The length of the CDR3 is 11 residues. CDR3 in DNA: TGCAGTGCTAGAGAATCCCACGAGCAGTACTTC. Residues: CSARESHEQYF.

This clonotype has a single count. The V gene is TRBV7-9, the J gene TRBJ2-7; 7 bases agree with TRBD2. The CDR3 contains 16 residues. With 5 bases clipped from V and 2 bases from J, the junction kept 12 bases outside the gene matches. Germline CDR1 is SEHNR and CDR2 is FQNEAQ (reference sequence). DNA for the CDR3: TGTGCCAGCAGCCGTTATACTAGCGAGAAAACCTACGAGCAGTACTTC. It specifies CASSRYTSEKTYEQYF.

As concerns this clonotype: The conserved phenylalanine or tryptophan normally closing the CDR3 is absent here, so this likely arose from a read error. The chain uses TRBV7-2 and TRBJ2-7; D is unclear. The V gene's germline CDR1 is SGHTA and CDR2 FQGNSA. This CDR3 region has 14 residues. Trimming removed 0 bases at V and 5 bases at J, with 11 bases between. CDR3 DNA sequence: TGTGCCAGCAGCTTAGCTTTTCGATCCCACGAGCAGTACATC. Amino acid sequence: CASSLAFRSHEQYI.

The rearrangement links TRBV24-1 to TRBJ2-2; TRBD2 agrees at 13 bases. This CDR3 region has 16 residues. Germline V gene sequence: CDR1 KGHDR, CDR2 SFDVKD. After removal of 4 bases from V and 6 bases from J, the junction contained 4 bases not matched to a gene. CDR3 nucleotides: TGTGCCACCAGTGAACCGGGACTAGCGGGATCCGGGGAGCTGTTTTTT. Its protein product is CATSEPGLAGSGELFF.

V and J are TRBV29-1 and TRBJ1-6; the D gene is possibly TRBD1 (6 bases). This CDR3 is 13 amino acids long. V was cut by 8 bases and J by 4 bases, with 12 bases left in between. Germline V gene sequence: CDR1 SQVTM, CDR2 ANQGSEA. The CDR3 spells CSIDQGYNSPLHF. DNA of the CDR3: TGCAGCATAGACCAGGGGTATAATTCACCCCTCCACTTT. Complete variable domain (other parts from reference TRBV29-1 and TRBJ1-6): SAVISQKPSRDICQRGTSLTIQCQVDSQVTMMFWYRQQPGQSLTLIATANQGSEATYESGFVIDKFPISRPNLTFSTLTVSNMSPEDSSIYLCSIDQGYNSPLHFGNGTRLTVT.

This clonotype was counted at least ten times. The gene calls are TRBV14 and TRBJ2-7; the match to TRBD1 covers 11 bases. Trimming cost V 3 bases and J 5 bases; bases outside gene matches: 3. There are 14 residues in the CDR3. The germline CDR1 and CDR2 sequences are SGHDN and FVKESK. CDR3 DNA sequence: TGTGCCAGCAGCCATTGGGACAGGGGGGACGAGCAGTACTTC. Translated: CASSHWDRGDEQYF.

This clonotype was recorded many times. The chain has TRBV19 and TRBJ2-1; 11 nucleotides agree with TRBD2. CDR3 size: 17 residues. In germline, CDR1 is LNHDA, CDR2 SQIVND (reference sequence). After removal of 8 bases from V and 6 bases from J, the junction contained 15 bases not matched to a gene. CDR3 amino acids: CASRRGVTSGKGNEQFF. CDR3 coding DNA: TGTGCCAGTCGGCGCGGGGTGACTAGCGGGAAGGGCAATGAGCAGTTCTTC.

This clonotype was counted a few times. This may stem from a read error, because a much larger clone lies one nucleotide away. V is TRBV6-5 and J is TRBJ2-7; D is uncertain. The CDR3 loop spans 12 amino acids. Germline loops: CDR1 MNHEY, CDR2 SVGAGI. V lost 8 bases and J lost 3, with 11 bases in between. This chain's CDR3 is CASSHDHYEQYF. For the CDR3, the DNA is TGTGCCAGCTCTCACGACCACTACGAGCAGTACTTC.